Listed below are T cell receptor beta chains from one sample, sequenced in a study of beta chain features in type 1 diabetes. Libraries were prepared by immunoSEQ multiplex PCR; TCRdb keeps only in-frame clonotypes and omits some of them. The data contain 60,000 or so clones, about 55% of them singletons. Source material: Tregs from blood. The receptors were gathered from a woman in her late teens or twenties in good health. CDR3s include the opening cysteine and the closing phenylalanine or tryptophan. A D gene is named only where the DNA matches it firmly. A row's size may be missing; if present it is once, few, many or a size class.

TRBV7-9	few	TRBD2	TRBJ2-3	TGTGCCAGTTCGACTAGCGGTAGCACAGATACGCAGTATTTT	CASSTSGSTDTQYF
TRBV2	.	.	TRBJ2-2	TGTGCCAGCAGTGGTCTAGCGTTGGTTAACACCGGGGAGCTGTTTTTT	CASSGLALVNTGELFF
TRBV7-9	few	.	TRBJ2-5	TGTGCCAGCAGCTTAGCCAGGGATCAAGAGACCCAGTACTTC	CASSLARDQETQYF
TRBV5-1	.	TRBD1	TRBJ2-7	TGCGCCAGCAGCGAAGCCGGGACAGCAGTCTACGAGCAGTACTTC	CASSEAGTAVYEQYF
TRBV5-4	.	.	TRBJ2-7	TGTGCCAGCAGCTTGGAAGCAGGCTACTACGAGCAGTACTTC	CASSLEAGYYEQYF
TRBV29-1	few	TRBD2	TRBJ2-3	TGCAGCGTTGAGCCGTCTAGCGGGAGATATACGCAGTATTTT	CSVEPSSGRYTQYF
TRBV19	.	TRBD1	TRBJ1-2	TGTGCCAGTACCACCAGCTCGACAGGGGACAACTATGGCTACACCTTC	CASTTSSTGDNYGYTF
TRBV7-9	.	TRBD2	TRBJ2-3	TGTGCCAGCAGCTTGGCGGGGGTCAGAGATACGCAGTATTTT	CASSLAGVRDTQYF
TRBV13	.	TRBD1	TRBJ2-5	TGTGCCAGCAGCTGGACAGGGGGCTTGGAGACCCAGTACTTC	CASSWTGGLETQYF
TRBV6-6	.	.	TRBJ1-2	TGTGCCAGCACTGAGGGAGCTAACTATGGCTACACCTTC	CASTEGANYGYTF
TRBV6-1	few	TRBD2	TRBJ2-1	TGTGCCAGCAGTGTCGGGGGGGCCGGTCGGGATGAGCAGTTCTTC	CASSVGGAGRDEQFF
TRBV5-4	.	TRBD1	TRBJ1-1	TGTGCCAGCAGCCCGGTGGGACAGGCTGAAGCTTTCTTT	CASSPVGQAEAFF
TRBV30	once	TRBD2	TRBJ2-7	TGTGCCTGGACCTCGGGACTAGCGGGAGAAGGTGAGCAGTACTTC	CAWTSGLAGEGEQYF
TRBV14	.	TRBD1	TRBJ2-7	TGTGCCAGCAGCCCCCGGACAGGGGGGCGCGAGCAGTACTTC	CASSPRTGGREQYF
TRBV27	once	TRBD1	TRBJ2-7	TGTGCCAGCAGTTTATCGCCGACAGGGGTCTACGAGCAGTACTTC	CASSLSPTGVYEQYF
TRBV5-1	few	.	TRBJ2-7	TGCGCCAGCAGCCGGGGGTGGACCTCCTACGAGCAGTACTTC	CASSRGWTSYEQYF
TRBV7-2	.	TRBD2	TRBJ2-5	TGTGCCAGCAGCTTAGGGACTAGCGGAGAGACCCAGTACTTC	CASSLGTSGETQYF
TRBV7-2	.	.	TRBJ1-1	TGTGCCAGCAGCTACCAGACGGGGTACACTGAAGCTTTCTTT	CASSYQTGYTEAFF
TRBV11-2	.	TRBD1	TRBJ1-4	TGTGCCAGCAGCTTGTTAGGACAGGGGAAAGAAAAACTGTTTTTT	CASSLLGQGKEKLFF
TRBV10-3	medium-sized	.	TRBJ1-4	TGTGCCATCAGTGAGGGTGCAGGGGCCGAAAAACTGTTTTTT	CAISEGAGAEKLFF
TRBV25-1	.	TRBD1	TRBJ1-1	TGTGCCAGCAGTCCAGGACAGGGGCGTGTCAGAGCTTTCTTT	CASSPGQGRVRAFF
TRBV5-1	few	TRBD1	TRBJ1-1	TGCGCCAGCAGGAGAACAGGGGACACTGAAGCTTTCTTT	CASRRTGDTEAFF
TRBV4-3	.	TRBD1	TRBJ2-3	TGCGCCAGCAGCCACGGGGGACAGGGGGCAGATACGCAGTATTTT	CASSHGGQGADTQYF
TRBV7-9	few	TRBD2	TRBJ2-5	TGTGCCAGCAGAGTAACTAGCGGGCGGGAGACCCAGTACTTC	CASRVTSGRETQYF
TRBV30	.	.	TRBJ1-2	TGTGCCTGGAGACTCGGCCAGGTACTTAACTATGGCTACACCTTC	CAWRLGQVLNYGYTF
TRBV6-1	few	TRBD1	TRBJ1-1	TGTGCCAGTGAGGGACAGGTTAACACTGAAGCTTTCTTT	CASEGQVNTEAFF
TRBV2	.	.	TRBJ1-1	TGTGCCAGCATGTGGGGAGGGGGAATGACTGAAGCTTTCTTT	CASMWGGGMTEAFF
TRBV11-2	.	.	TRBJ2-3	TGTGCCAGCAGCTCGAGTAGAGCGGTTACGCAGTATTTT	CASSSSRAVTQYF
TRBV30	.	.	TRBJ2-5	TGTGCCTGGAGTTCCCGGGAGACCCAGTACTTC	CAWSSRETQYF
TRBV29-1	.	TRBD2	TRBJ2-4	TGCAGCGCGGGGGGAGGTCTAGCCAAAAACATTCAGTACTTC	CSAGGGLAKNIQYF
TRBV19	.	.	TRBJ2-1	TGTGCCAGTAGTGCCTACAGGAATGAGCAGTTCTTC	CASSAYRNEQFF
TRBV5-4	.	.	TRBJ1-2	TGTGCCAGCAGTTACGACAGTTTCTATGGCTACACCTTC	CASSYDSFYGYTF
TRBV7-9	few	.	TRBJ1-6	TGTGCCAGCAGCTTCACGGGTAATTCACCCCTCCACTTT	CASSFTGNSPLHF
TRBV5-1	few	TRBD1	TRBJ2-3	TGCGCCAGCAGCTCCCAGAGGGGGCGCACAGATACGCAGTATTTT	CASSSQRGRTDTQYF
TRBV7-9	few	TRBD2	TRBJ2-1	TGTGCCAGCAGCTTTTCTGGGACTAGCGGCAACAATGAGCAGTTCTTC	CASSFSGTSGNNEQFF
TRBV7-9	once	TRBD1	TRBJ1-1	TGTGCCAGCAGCCCCCGACAGGGTTCAATGAACACTGAAGCTTTCTTT	CASSPRQGSMNTEAFF
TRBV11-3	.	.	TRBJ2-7	TGTGCCAGCAGCCCCTACCAGGGGCACGCGGAGCAGTACTTC	CASSPYQGHAEQYF
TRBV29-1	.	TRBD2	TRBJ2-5	TGCAGCGTGGGGACTAGCGGGAGTGAAGAGACCCAGTACTTC	CSVGTSGSEETQYF
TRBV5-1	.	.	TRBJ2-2	TGCGCCAGCAGCTTGGTCGACACCGGGGAGCTGTTTTTT	CASSLVDTGELFF
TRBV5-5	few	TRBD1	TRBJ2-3	TGTGCCAGCAGCCCCCGGGACAGGTCCCCAGATACGCAGTATTTT	CASSPRDRSPDTQYF
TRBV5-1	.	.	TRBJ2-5	TGCGCCAGCAGCTTGGCAACCATGCAGGGGACAGAGACCCAGTACTTC	CASSLATMQGTETQYF
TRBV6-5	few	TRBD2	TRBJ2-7	TGTGCCAGCAGTCCTGGACTAGCGTATGCCTACGAGCAGTACTTC	CASSPGLAYAYEQYF
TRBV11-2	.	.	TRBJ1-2	TGTGCCAGCGGGCAGGGCCCCGGAGCGGGCTACACCTTC	CASGQGPGAGYTF
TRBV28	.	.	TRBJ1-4	TGTGCCAGCAGTTTGCCCCTAACAGGGTCCGAAAAACTGTTTTTT	CASSLPLTGSEKLFF
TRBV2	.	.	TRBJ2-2	TGTGCCAGCACGAGCGGGCTGGCCACCGGGGAGCTGTTTTTT	CASTSGLATGELFF
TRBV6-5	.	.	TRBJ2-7	TGTGCCAGCAGTTTGACTAGATTAGGGCAGTACTTC	CASSLTRLGQYF
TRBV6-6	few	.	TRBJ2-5	TGTGCCAGCAGTTTGGACGGGGGTGAAGAGACCCAGTACTTC	CASSLDGGEETQYF